What follows are 9 T cell receptor beta chains derived from one specimen sequenced in a study of graft-versus-host responses after intestinal transplantation. The antigens of these receptors remain unknown. TCRdb's copy holds only in-frame clones and misses some; the assay was immunoSEQ multiplex PCR. The sample lists about 82,000 clones, 91% occurring once. This specimen was unstimulated CD4+ T cells sorted from spleen or lymph node cells, taken before transplant. Every receptor here comes from a human donor who was the organ donor for an intestinal transplant.

The rearrangement links TRBV5-1 to TRBJ2-5, with TRBD1 matching 8 bases. From germline, CDR1 is SGHRS and CDR2 YFSETQ. The CDR3 covers 13 residues. The junction had 0 bases not matched to a gene; V was cut back by 2 bases and J by 3 bases. CDR3 sequence reads: CASSLQGEETQYF. The CDR3, as DNA: TGCGCCAGCAGCTTACAGGGGGAAGAGACCCAGTACTTC.

This sequence joins TRBV6-5 and TRBJ2-3, with D unresolved. The CDR3 spans 14 residues. Germline values: CDR1 MNHEY, CDR2 SVGAGI. V lost 2 bases and J lost 2, with 8 bases in between. The CDR3 DNA reads as TGTGCCAGCAGTTACGCGGAGTCCACAGATACGCAGTATTTT. This translates into CASSYAESTDTQYF.

The CDR3 is CSVDRETQYF. In DNA form, the CDR3 reads TGCAGCGTTGACAGGGAGACCCAGTACTTC. The chain recombines TRBV29-1 with TRBJ2-5; D ambiguous. With 3 bases removed from V and 5 bases from J, the gap between germline ends came to 4 bases. This CDR3 spans 10 amino acids. In germline, CDR1 is SQVTM, CDR2 ANQGSEA. Drawing the rest from reference TRBV29-1 and TRBJ2-5, the complete variable domain is SAVISQKPSRDICQRGTSLTIQCQVDSQVTMMFWYRQQPGQSLTLIATANQGSEATYESGFVIDKFPISRPNLTFSTLTVSNMSPEDSSIYLCSVDRETQYFGPGTRLLVL.

The chain recombines TRBV4-1 with TRBJ2-7; no definite D call. The CDR3 loop spans 16 amino acids. The germline gives CDR1 MGHRA, CDR2 YSYEKL. Trimming removed 1 base from V and 4 bases from J, with 17 bases in between. The CDR3 nucleotides read TGCGCCAGCAGCCAAGCTTGGCCGGGTACTCGGTACGAGCAGTACTTC. Translating it yields CASSQAWPGTRYEQYF.

The chain uses TRBV6-5 and TRBJ2-7, with 8 bases matching TRBD2. Per germline, CDR1 MNHEY and CDR2 SVGAGI. The CDR3 has 15 residues. After removal of 0 bases from V and 2 bases from J, the junction contained 3 bases not matched to a gene. CDR3 amino acids: CASSYSAAGAYEQYF. CDR3 nucleotide sequence: TGTGCCAGCAGTTACTCAGCAGCGGGGGCCTACGAGCAGTACTTC.

The chain employs TRBV18 and TRBJ2-1, with TRBD1 as a possible D gene (5 bases). Trimming took 2 bases from V and 8 from J, leaving 13 bases between them. CDR3 size: 14 residues. CDR1 and CDR2 (germline): KGHSH, LQKENI. The CDR3 protein is CASSPGQGHDEQFF. The CDR3 DNA is TGTGCCAGCTCACCAGGACAAGGCCACGATGAGCAGTTCTTC.

The V and J genes are TRBV10-2 and TRBJ1-2; 7 bases match TRBD1. Per the germline V gene, CDR1 is WSHSY and CDR2 is SAAADI. This CDR3 is built from 15 residues. The J segment lost 2 bases and the V segment lost 6 bases, leaving 9 bases of the junction unmatched. DNA of the CDR3: TGCGCCAGCAGCCCCGCGGACAGGTTAAACTATGGCTACACCTTC. Residues: CASSPADRLNYGYTF.

The CDR3 spells CASSIQGTANSPLHF. In DNA, the CDR3 is TGTGCCAGCAGTATACAGGGGACAGCTAATTCACCCCTCCACTTT. The chain carries TRBV6-1 and TRBJ1-6, with 7 nucleotides matching TRBD1. The CDR3 consists of 15 residues. With V trimmed by 5 bases and J by 6 bases, 7 bases remained unmatched. CDR1 is MNHNS and CDR2 is SASEGT in the germline V gene.

To note about this clone: Other DNA sequences in the sample encode the same CDR3. This chain uses TRBV5-1 with TRBJ1-2; D call uncertain. Germline-derived CDR1 and CDR2 are SGHRS and YFSETQ. The V and J ends lost 0 bases and 0 bases respectively, with 6 bases between them. The CDR3 consists of 14 residues. The CDR3 sequence is CASSLGPPNYGYTF. CDR3 nucleotide sequence: TGCGCCAGCAGCTTGGGTCCTCCTAACTATGGCTACACCTTC.